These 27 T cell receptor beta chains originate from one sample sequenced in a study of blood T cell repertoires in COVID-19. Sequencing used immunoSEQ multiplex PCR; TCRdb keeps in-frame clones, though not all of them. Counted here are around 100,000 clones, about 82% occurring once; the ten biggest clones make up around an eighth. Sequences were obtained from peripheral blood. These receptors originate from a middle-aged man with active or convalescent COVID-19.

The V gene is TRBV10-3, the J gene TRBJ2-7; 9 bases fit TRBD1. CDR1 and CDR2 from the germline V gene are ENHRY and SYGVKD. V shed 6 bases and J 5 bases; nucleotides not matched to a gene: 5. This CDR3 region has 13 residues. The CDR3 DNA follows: TGTGCCATCAGCCGGGACAGGGAAAACGAGCAGTACTTC. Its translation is CAISRDRENEQYF.

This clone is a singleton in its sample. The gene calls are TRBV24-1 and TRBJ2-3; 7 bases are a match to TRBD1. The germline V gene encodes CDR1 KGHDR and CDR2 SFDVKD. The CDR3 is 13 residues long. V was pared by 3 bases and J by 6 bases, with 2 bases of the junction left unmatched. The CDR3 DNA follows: TGTGCCACCAGTGATGTCAGGGGGGATACGCAGTATTTT. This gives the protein CATSDVRGDTQYF.

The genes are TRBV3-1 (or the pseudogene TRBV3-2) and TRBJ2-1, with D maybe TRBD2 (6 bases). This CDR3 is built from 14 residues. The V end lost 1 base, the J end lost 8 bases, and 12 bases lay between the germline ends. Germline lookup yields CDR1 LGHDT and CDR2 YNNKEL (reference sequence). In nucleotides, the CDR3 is TGTGCCAGCAGCCAAGTAGAACTAGCCTATGAGCAGTTCTTC. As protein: CASSQVELAYEQFF.

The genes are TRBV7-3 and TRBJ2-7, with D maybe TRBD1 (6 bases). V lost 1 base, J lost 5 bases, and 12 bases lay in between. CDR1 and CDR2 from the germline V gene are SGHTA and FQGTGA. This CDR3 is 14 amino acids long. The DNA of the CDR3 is TGTGCCAGCAGCTTAAACGCAGGGGCCAACGAGCAGTACTTC. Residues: CASSLNAGANEQYF.

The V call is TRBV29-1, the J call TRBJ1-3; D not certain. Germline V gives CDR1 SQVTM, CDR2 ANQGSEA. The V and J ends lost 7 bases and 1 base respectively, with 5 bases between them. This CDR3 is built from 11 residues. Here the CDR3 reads CSASSGNTIYF. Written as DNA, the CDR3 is TGCAGCGCGTCTTCTGGAAACACCATATATTTT.

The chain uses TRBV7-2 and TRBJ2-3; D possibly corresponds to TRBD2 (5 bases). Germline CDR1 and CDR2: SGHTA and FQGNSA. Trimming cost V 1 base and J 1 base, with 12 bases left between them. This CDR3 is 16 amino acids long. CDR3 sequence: CASSLVAGVGTDTQYF. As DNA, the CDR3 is TGTGCCAGCAGCTTAGTTGCCGGGGTGGGCACAGATACGCAGTATTTT.

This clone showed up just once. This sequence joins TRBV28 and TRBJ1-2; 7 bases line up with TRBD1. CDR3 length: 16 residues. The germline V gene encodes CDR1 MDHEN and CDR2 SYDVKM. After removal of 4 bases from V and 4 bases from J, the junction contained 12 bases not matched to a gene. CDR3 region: CASSSVTGPRGYGYTF. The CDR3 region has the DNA TGTGCCAGCAGTTCCGTGACAGGGCCAAGGGGCTATGGCTACACCTTC.

In DNA, the CDR3 is TGTGCCACCAGTCCTAGCGGGAGTAGGAATGAGCAGTTCTTC. Protein: CATSPSGSRNEQFF. The chain joins TRBV24-1 to TRBJ2-1; 10 bases line up with TRBD2. From germline, CDR1 is KGHDR and CDR2 SFDVKD. J was trimmed by 7 bases and V by 6 bases; bases with no gene match: 5. The CDR3 is made up of 14 amino acids.

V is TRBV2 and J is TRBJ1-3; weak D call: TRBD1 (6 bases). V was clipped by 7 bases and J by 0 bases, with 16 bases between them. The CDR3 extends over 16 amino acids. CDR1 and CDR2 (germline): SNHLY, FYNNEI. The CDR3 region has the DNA TGTGCCAGCACTCGACAGGTCCCCCTCTCTGGAAACACCATATATTTT. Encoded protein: CASTRQVPLSGNTIYF.

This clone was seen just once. The CDR3 region is CASSEDAKGDEQFF. The CDR3 DNA is TGCGCCAGCAGTGAAGATGCCAAAGGGGATGAGCAGTTCTTC. The chain recombines TRBV10-1 with TRBJ2-1; D is possibly TRBD1 (5 bases). Trimming stripped 3 bases from V and 8 bases from J, with 14 bases between. This CDR3 has 14 amino acids. Germline V gene lookup returns CDR1 WNHNN and CDR2 SYGVQD (reference sequence).

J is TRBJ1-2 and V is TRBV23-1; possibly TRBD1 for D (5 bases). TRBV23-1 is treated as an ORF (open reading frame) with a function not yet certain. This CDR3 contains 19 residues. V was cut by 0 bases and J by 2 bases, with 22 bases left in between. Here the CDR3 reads CASSQSWQGRGGTNYGYTF. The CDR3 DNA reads TGCGCCAGCAGTCAATCGTGGCAGGGTAGGGGAGGGACGAACTATGGCTACACCTTC.

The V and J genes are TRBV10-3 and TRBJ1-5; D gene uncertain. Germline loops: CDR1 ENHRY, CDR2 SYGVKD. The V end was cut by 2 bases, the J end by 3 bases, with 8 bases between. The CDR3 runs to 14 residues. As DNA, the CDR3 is TGTGCCATCAGTGAGGGCCTTACCAATCAGCCCCAGCATTTT. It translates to CAISEGLTNQPQHF.

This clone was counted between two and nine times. The CDR3 protein is CASSQETGPPLHF. The DNA for the CDR3 is TGTGCCAGCAGCCAGGAGACAGGGCCACCCCTCCACTTT. The V and J genes are TRBV28 and TRBJ1-6; TRBD1 matches at 7 bases. Germline CDR1 reads MDHEN; CDR2 reads SYDVKM. The length of the CDR3 is 13 residues. V was pared by 6 bases and J by 11 bases, with 7 bases of the junction left unmatched. Full variable domain (remainder filled in from reference TRBV28 and TRBJ1-6): DVKVTQSSRYLVKRTGEKVFLECVQDMDHENMFWYRQDPGLGLRLIYFSYDVKMKEKGDIPEGYSVSREKKERFSLILESASTNQTSMYLCASSQETGPPLHFGNGTRLTVT.

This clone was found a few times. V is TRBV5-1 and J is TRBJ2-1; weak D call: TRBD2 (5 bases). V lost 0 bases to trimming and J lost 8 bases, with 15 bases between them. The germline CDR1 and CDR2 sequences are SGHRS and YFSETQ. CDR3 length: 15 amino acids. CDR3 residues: CASSLAAVGEDEQFF. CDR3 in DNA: TGCGCCAGCAGCTTGGCAGCGGTTGGGGAAGATGAGCAGTTCTTC.

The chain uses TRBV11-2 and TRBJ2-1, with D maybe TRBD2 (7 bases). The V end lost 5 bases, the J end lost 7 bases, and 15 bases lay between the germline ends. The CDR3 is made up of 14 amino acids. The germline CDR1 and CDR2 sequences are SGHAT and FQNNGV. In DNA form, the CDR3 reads TGTGCCAGCAGCCTCAGAAGGGGGGGGAATGAGCAGTTCTTC. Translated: CASSLRRGGNEQFF.

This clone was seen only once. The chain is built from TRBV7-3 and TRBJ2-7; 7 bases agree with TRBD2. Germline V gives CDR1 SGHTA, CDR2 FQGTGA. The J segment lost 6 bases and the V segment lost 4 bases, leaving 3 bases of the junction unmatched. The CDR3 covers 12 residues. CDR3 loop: CASSYPGGEQYF. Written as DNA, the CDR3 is TGTGCCAGCAGCTACCCGGGAGGCGAGCAGTACTTC.

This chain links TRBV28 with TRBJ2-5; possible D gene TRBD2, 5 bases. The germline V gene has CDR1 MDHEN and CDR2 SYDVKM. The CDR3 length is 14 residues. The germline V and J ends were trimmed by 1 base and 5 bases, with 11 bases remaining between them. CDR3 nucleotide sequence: TGTGCCAGCAGTTTATCGGGGAGAAGGGAGACCCAGTACTTC. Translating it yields CASSLSGRRETQYF.

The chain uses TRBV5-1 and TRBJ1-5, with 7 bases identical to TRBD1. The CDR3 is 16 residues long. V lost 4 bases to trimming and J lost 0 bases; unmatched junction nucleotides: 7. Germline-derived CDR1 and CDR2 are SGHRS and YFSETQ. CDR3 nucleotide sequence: TGCGCCAGCAGCCCTGGGACAGCTCCTAGCAATCAGCCCCAGCATTTT. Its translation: CASSPGTAPSNQPQHF.

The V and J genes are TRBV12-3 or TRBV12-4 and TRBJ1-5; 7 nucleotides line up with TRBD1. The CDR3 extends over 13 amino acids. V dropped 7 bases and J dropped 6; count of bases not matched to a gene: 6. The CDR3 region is CASTPGGGQPQHF. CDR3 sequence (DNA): TGTGCCAGCACTCCAGGGGGTGGTCAGCCCCAGCATTTT.

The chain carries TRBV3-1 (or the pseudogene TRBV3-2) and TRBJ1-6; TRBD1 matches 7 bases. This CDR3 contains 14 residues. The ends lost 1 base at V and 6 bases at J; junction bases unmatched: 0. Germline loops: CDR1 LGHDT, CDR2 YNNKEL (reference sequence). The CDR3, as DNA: TGTGCCAGCAGCCAAGCAGGGGGTAATTCACCCCTCCACTTT. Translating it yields CASSQAGGNSPLHF.

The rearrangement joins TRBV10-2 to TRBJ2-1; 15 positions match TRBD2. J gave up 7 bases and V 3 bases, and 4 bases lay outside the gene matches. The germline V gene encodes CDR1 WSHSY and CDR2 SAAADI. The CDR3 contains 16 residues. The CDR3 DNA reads TGCGCCAGCAGTGACCTCGGGACTAGCGGGAGGAATGAGCAGTTCTTC. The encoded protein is CASSDLGTSGRNEQFF.

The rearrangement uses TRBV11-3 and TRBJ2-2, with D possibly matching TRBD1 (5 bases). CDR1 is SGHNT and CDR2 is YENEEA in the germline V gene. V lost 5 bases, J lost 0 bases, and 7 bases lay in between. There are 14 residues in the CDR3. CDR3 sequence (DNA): TGTGCCAGCAGCCCAGGGACGAACACCGGGGAGCTGTTTTTT. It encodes CASSPGTNTGELFF.

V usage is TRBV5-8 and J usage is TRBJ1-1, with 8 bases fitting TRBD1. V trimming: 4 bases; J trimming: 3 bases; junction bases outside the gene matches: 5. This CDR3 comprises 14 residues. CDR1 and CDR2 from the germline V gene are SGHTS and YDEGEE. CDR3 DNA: TGTGCCAGCAGCCACGGGACAGGAGACACTGAAGCTTTCTTT. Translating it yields CASSHGTGDTEAFF.

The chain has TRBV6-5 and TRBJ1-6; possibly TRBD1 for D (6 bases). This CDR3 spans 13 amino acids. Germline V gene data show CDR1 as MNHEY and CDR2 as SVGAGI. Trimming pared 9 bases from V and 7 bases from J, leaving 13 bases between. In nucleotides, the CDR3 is TGTGCCAGTAGACAGGACGGAAATTCACCCCTCCACTTT. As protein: CASRQDGNSPLHF.

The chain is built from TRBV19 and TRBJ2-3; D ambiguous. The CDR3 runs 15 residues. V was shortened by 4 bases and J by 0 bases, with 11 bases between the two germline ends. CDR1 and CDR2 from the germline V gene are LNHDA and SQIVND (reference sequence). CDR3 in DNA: TGTGCCAGTAGTAGACGACACCGCAGCACAGATACGCAGTATTTT. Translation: CASSRRHRSTDTQYF. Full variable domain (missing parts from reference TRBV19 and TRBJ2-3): DGGITQSPKYLFRKEGQNVTLSCEQNLNHDAMYWYRQDPGQGLRLIYYSQIVNDFQKGDIAEGYSVSREKKESFPLTVTSAQKNPTAFYLCASSRRHRSTDTQYFGPGTRLTVL.

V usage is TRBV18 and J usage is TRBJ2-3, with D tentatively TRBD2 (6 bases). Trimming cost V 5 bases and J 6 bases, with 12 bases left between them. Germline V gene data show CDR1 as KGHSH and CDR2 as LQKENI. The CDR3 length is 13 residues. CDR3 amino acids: CASSTGTSDTQYF. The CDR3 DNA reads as TGTGCCAGCTCAACCGGGACTTCGGATACGCAGTATTTT.

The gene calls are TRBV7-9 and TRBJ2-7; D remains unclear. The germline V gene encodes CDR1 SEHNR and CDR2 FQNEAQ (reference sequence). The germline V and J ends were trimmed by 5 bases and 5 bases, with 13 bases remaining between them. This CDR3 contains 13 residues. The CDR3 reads CASSPTVVHEQYF. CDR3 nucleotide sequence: TGTGCCAGCAGCCCTACCGTCGTCCACGAGCAGTACTTC.